This entry lists 26 T cell receptor beta chains sequenced from one sample in a study of metastatic and nonmetastatic thyroid tumors. TCRdb re-analyzed the PCR reads through MiXCR. The table includes about 92,000 clones, around 14% detected once. Ahead of thyroid surgery, no patient had received treatment of any kind. Sequencing used blood. The origin of the receptors is a female donor with papillary thyroid cancer or a benign thyroid nodule (not recorded which). Some clones in this sample may be carry-over from other donors' samples.

This clone has just a few counts. This may arise from a read error, as a much more abundant clone is one base away. The chain carries TRBV20-1 and TRBJ2-7, with unresolved D. CDR1 and CDR2 from the germline V gene are DFQATT and SNEGSKA (reference sequence). The CDR3 length is 14 residues. The CDR3 is CSARLGSPNHEHYF. In DNA form, the CDR3 reads TGCAGTGCTAGGTTAGGATCGCCGAACCACGAGCATTACTTC.

A word on this clone: This could be a read error, since a much larger clone is one nucleotide away. The chain recombines TRBV28 with TRBJ2-1, with TRBD1 matching 8 bases. The CDR3 runs 16 residues. Trimming took 6 bases from V and 0 from J; bases not matched to a gene: 7. Germline values: CDR1 MDHEN, CDR2 SYDVKM. The CDR3 region is CASSWTGNSSYNEQFF. CDR3 nucleotide sequence: TGTGCCAGCAGCTGGACAGGGAATAGCTCCTACAATGAGCAGTTCTTC. The whole variable domain, remainder taken from reference TRBV28 and TRBJ2-1, is DVKVTQSSRYLVKRTGEKVFLECVQDMDHENMFWYRQDPGLGLRLIYFSYDVKMKEKGDIPEGYSVSREKKERFSLILESASTNQTSMYLCASSWTGNSSYNEQFFGPGTRLTVL.

To note about this clone: One junction end disagrees with the germline gene, perhaps due to a read error. The chain carries TRBV7-2 and TRBJ2-5, with TRBD2 as a possible D gene (6 bases). The CDR3 is 14 amino acids. Germline CDR1 is SGHTA and CDR2 is FQGNSA. The CDR3: CASRSPPSGETQYF. DNA for the CDR3: TGTGCCAGCAGATCCCCGCCCTCGGGGGAGACACAGTACTTC. Full variable domain (outside the CDR3, taken from reference TRBV7-2 and TRBJ2-5): GAGVSQSPSNKVTEKGKDVELRCDPISGHTALYWYRQSLGQGLEFLIYFQGNSAPDKSGLPSDRFSAERTGGSVSTLTIQRTQQEDSAVYLCASRSPPSGETQYFGPGTRLLVL.

Note on this clone: A read error may be the cause here, since a much bigger clone is one base away. The genes are TRBV13 and TRBJ2-7, with no clear D. Germline CDR1 reads PRHDT; CDR2 reads FYEKMQ (reference sequence). Trimming took off 5 bases at V and 1 base at J, with 18 bases between the two ends. The CDR3 covers 16 residues. Here the CDR3 reads CASSSSAVAVSYEQYF. CDR3 DNA sequence: TGTGCCAGCAGCAGCTCCGCGGTGGCTGTATCCTACGAGCAGTACTTC.

Ten or more counts support this clone. This CDR3 is also generated by other DNA sequences in the sample. The chain joins TRBV5-1 to TRBJ2-1; TRBD2 agrees at 8 bases. Germline V gene sequence: CDR1 SGHRS, CDR2 YFSETQ. J gave up 5 bases and V 4 bases, and 11 bases lay outside the gene matches. The CDR3 contains 16 residues. The CDR3 protein is CASSGGSSRGDNEQFF. The CDR3 bases are TGCGCCAGCAGCGGGGGTTCTTCGCGGGGGGACAATGAGCAGTTCTTC.

This clone was detected a few times. This chain joins TRBV11-1 and TRBJ2-3; D possibly corresponds to TRBD1 (5 bases). Per germline, CDR1 SGHAT and CDR2 FQDESV (reference sequence). Trimming left V 4 bases short and J 0 bases short, with 11 bases between. The CDR3 spans 15 residues. The CDR3 coding sequence is TGTGCCAGCAGCTCCCAGGGCAGTAGCACAGATACGCAGTATTTT. Residues: CASSSQGSSTDTQYF.

This clone was detected only a few times. This is likely a read error, given that the CDR3 carries no conserved phenylalanine or tryptophan at its end. The chain uses TRBV6-5 and TRBJ1-6; TRBD1 matches 8 bases. Losses at the gene ends were 4 bases for V and 10 bases for J; bases not matched to a gene: 15. In germline, CDR1 is MNHEY, CDR2 SVGAGI. The CDR3 contains 17 residues. CDR3 bases: TGTGCCAGCAGTTCCCGAATCGCCGGGACAGGTGAATCACCCCTCCACTCT. Amino acid sequence: CASSSRIAGTGESPLHS.

This clone was recorded many times. V usage is TRBV9 and J usage is TRBJ2-5; D might be TRBD2 (6 bases). CDR1 and CDR2 (germline): SGDLS, YYNGEE. The CDR3 is 16 residues long. V dropped 0 bases and J dropped 5 bases, with 17 bases sitting between them. The CDR3 nucleotides are TGTGCCAGCAGCGTAGGTTGGGACTCCCAAGGGGAGACCCAGTACTTC. Its translation: CASSVGWDSQGETQYF.

This clone was seen many times. The genes are TRBV6-1 and TRBJ1-3, with TRBD1 as a possible D gene (5 bases). The CDR3 sequence is 16 residues long. CDR1 is MNHNS, CDR2 SASEGT, per germline. The V gene lost 2 bases and the J gene lost 0 bases, with 11 bases spanning the gap. The DNA of the CDR3 is TGTGCCAGCAGTGAATCCAGGGCACCCTCTGGAAACACCATATATTTT. The encoded protein is CASSESRAPSGNTIYF.

This clone was counted between two and nine times. A read error is possible here, since a much larger clone lies one base away. This chain links TRBV11-2 with TRBJ2-3; D might be TRBD1 (5 bases). V was pared by 6 bases and J by 4 bases, with 14 bases between. The CDR3 is 14 residues long. CDR1 and CDR2 (germline): SGHAT, FQNNGV. CDR3: CASSLGPRADTQYF. The CDR3 nucleotides read TGTGCCAGCAGTCTGGGGCCAAGGGCAGATACGCAGTATTTT.

To note about this clone: Possible read error: a much larger clone is one base away. This chain links TRBV7-9 with TRBJ2-6, with TRBD1 as a possible D gene (5 bases). This CDR3 is built from 14 residues. Germline assignment: CDR1 SEHNR and CDR2 FQNEAQ (reference sequence). CDR3 nucleotide sequence: TGTGCCAGCAGCTCGCTGACTGGGGCCAACGTCCTGGCTTTC. Translating gives CASSSLTGANVLAF.

This clone has more than one count but fewer than ten. Other DNA sequences in this specimen translate into the identical CDR3. CDR3 region: CASSLERREQFF. CDR3 DNA sequence: TGTGCCAGCAGCTTGGAAAGGCGGGAGCAGTTCTTC. V gene TRBV5-4 combines with J gene TRBJ2-1; D is undetermined. The length of the CDR3 is 12 residues. With 0 bases removed from V and 10 bases from J, the gap between germline ends came to 8 bases. Germline-derived CDR1 and CDR2 are SGHNT and YYREEE (reference sequence).

The chain combines TRBV14 with TRBJ2-3, with 8 bases aligning to TRBD2. Germline V lookup: CDR1 SGHDN, CDR2 FVKESK. The CDR3 has 16 amino acids. J lost 8 bases, V lost 1 base, and 11 bases had no gene match. CDR3 sequence (DNA): TGTGCCAGCAGCCAAGGAGGGAGCGGGGGTCTGGGTACGCAGTATTTT. It encodes CASSQGGSGGLGTQYF. The whole variable domain, filled in from reference TRBV14 and TRBJ2-3, reads EAGVTQFPSHSVIEKGQTVTLRCDPISGHDNLYWYRRVMGKEIKFLLHFVKESKQDESGMPNNRFLAERTGGTYSTLKVQPAELEDSGVYFCASSQGGSGGLGTQYFGPGTRLTVL.

Of note for this clone: One base away lies a much larger clone, so this may be a sequencing read error. The limits of the CDR3 on the DNA are not certain, so only TCRdb's listed CDR3 is given. J is TRBJ2-4 and V is TRBV5-1; TRBD1 is the table's D call, not checked against the DNA. CDR1 and CDR2 from the germline V gene are SGHRS and YFSETQ. The CDR3 is 18 residues long, ends included. The CDR3 spells CASSYLPWAGGAKNIKYF.

In its sample, this clone was seen a few times. Since the CDR3 does not end with the conserved phenylalanine or tryptophan, this likely comes from a read error. No DNA is shown, since the ends of the CDR3 on it are uncertain; the CDR3 is the one TCRdb lists. The genes are TRBV7-3 and TRBJ2-2; the D call TRBD2 from the table was never checked on the DNA. Germline V gene sequence: CDR1 SGHTA, CDR2 FQGTGA. The CDR3 comprises 11 residues, both ends counted. The CDR3 sequence: CASSLNLAWRG.

The chain is built from TRBV20-1 and TRBJ2-5; 9 bases match TRBD2. Germline V gene sequence: CDR1 DFQATT, CDR2 SNEGSKA (reference sequence). The V and J ends lost 5 bases and 1 base, in that order; junction bases with no gene match: 11. CDR3 length: 16 residues. CDR3 bases: TGCAGTGCTCCCCGGAGGCTAGCGGGGTCCCAAGAGACCCAGTACTTC. This gives the protein CSAPRRLAGSQETQYF.

Points on this clone: This clone may be a read error of a much larger clone one base away. The same CDR3 is also encoded by other DNA sequences in this sample. This chain connects TRBV4-2 to TRBJ2-6, with D possibly TRBD1 on 5 matching bases. The germline gives CDR1 LGHNA, CDR2 YNFKEQ. This CDR3 is 15 amino acids long. The CDR3 region is CASSQADSGANVLTF. The DNA of the CDR3 is TGTGCCAGCAGCCAAGCGGATTCTGGGGCAAACGTCCTGACTTTC.

This clone was recorded a few times. A much bigger clone sits one base away, suggesting this may be a read error. The chain employs TRBV6-1 and TRBJ2-1, with no clear D. Trimming removed 6 bases from V and 6 bases from J, with 9 bases in between. This CDR3 has 12 amino acids. Germline values: CDR1 MNHNS, CDR2 SASEGT. Here the CDR3 reads CASSVGINEQFF. The CDR3 nucleotides read TGTGCCAGCAGCGTGGGAATCAATGAGCAGTTCTTC.

This clone was found many times. The CDR3 coding sequence is TGTGCCAGTCGAATGGTGGGGTCCGACGAGCAGTACTTC. It is translated as CASRMVGSDEQYF. V usage is TRBV19 and J usage is TRBJ2-7; D call uncertain. The CDR3 runs to 13 residues. Deletions cut 8 bases from V and 5 bases from J, with 16 bases between. CDR1 is LNHDA, CDR2 SQIVND, per germline (reference sequence).

This clone was picked up many times. The chain couples TRBV7-8 to TRBJ2-2, with D tentatively TRBD1 (5 bases). The germline V gene encodes CDR1 SGHVS and CDR2 FQNEAQ. The CDR3 length is 15 residues. V lost 5 bases to trimming and J lost 3 bases, with 13 bases between them. CDR3 sequence reads: CASSARGFDTGELFF. CDR3 sequence (DNA): TGTGCCAGCAGCGCTAGGGGATTCGACACCGGGGAGCTGTTTTTT. Full variable domain (remainder filled in from reference TRBV7-8 and TRBJ2-2): GAGVSQSPRYKVAKRGQDVALRCDPISGHVSLFWYQQALGQGPEFLTYFQNEAQLDKSGLPSDRFFAERPEGSVSTLKIQRTQQEDSAVYLCASSARGFDTGELFFGEGSRLTVL.

A remark on this clone: Given a much more abundant clone one base away, this may be a read error. V is TRBV19 and J is TRBJ2-7, with D hard to call. CDR1 is LNHDA and CDR2 is SQIVND in the germline V gene (reference sequence). CDR3 size: 13 residues. The CDR3: CSSRMVGSDEQYF. The CDR3, as DNA: TGTTCCAGTCGAATGGTGGGGTCCGACGAGCAGTACTTC.

This clone appeared a few times. A much larger clone is a single base away; this may be a read error. Other DNA sequences in the same sample also yield this CDR3. This chain connects TRBV6-1 to TRBJ1-2, with 7 bases that match TRBD1. CDR3 length: 15 amino acids. Germline V CDR1 and CDR2: MNHNS, SASEGT. The CDR3 DNA sequence: TGTGCCAGCATCCTACGGACAGGTGAATACTATGGCCACACCTTC. This translates into CASILRTGEYYGHTF.

This clone was recorded many times. This rearrangement joins TRBV20-1 to TRBJ1-6; tentatively, D is TRBD1 (5 bases). Trimming removed 0 bases at V and 6 bases at J, with 6 bases between. Germline V lookup: CDR1 DFQATT, CDR2 SNEGSKA (reference sequence). The CDR3 is 13 residues long. The CDR3 DNA follows: TGCAGTGCTAGAGAACAGGTTAATTCACCCCTCCACTTT. Encoded protein: CSAREQVNSPLHF.

In the case of this clone: A clone one base away is much larger, so this may be a read error. The chain couples TRBV20-1 to TRBJ1-5, with D uncertain. Germline assignment: CDR1 DFQATT and CDR2 SNEGSKA (reference sequence). The CDR3 runs 14 residues. Between the trimmed V and J ends, which lost 0 bases and 0 bases, there was a span of 6 bases. Here the CDR3 reads CSAREGNSNQPQHF. The CDR3 coding sequence is TGCAGTGCTAGAGAGGGAAATAGCAATCAGCCCCAGCATTTT.

Turning to this clone: A much larger clone lies one base from this, so it may be a read error. CDR3 DNA: TGTGCCAGCAGAGAAACTTTAGGTCCCGACAGGGTTTTCTACGAGCAGTACTTC. Translating gives CASRETLGPDRVFYEQYF. V usage is TRBV11-1 and J usage is TRBJ2-7, with 7 positions matching TRBD1. Germline V CDR1 and CDR2: SGHAT, FQDESV (reference sequence). V dropped 6 bases and J dropped 3; count of bases not matched to a gene: 20. The CDR3 has 18 amino acids.

This clone was recorded at least ten times. The rearrangement links TRBV4-1 to TRBJ2-7, with 10 bases identical to TRBD2. V lost 0 bases to trimming and J lost 3 bases; unmatched junction nucleotides: 5. This CDR3 comprises 16 residues. Germline loops: CDR1 MGHRA, CDR2 YSYEKL. CDR3 bases: TGCGCCAGCAGCCAAGACCCTAGCGGGGGCTTCTACGAGCAGTACTTC. This gives the protein CASSQDPSGGFYEQYF.